This entry lists 19 T cell receptor beta chains sequenced from one sample in a study of response to subunit inactivated influenza vaccine. Each CDR3 protein is one row after TCRdb ran MiXCR on the RT-PCR reads. This sample yields around 320,000 distinct CDR3 sequences, of which approximately 23% are seen a single time; approximately 10% belongs to the top ten. The sequencing here drew on PBMCs from blood, taken around 22 months after vaccination. The receptors come from a man aged 45-69 years who received an inactivated influenza vaccine.

This clonotype was detected only a few times. This rearrangement joins TRBV3-1 to TRBJ1-6; D ambiguous. V lost 5 bases and J lost 2, with 16 bases in between. The CDR3 totals 17 residues. Germline CDR1 is LGHDT and CDR2 is YNNKEL (reference sequence). The CDR3 DNA sequence: TGTGCCAGCAGCAAACTCACGGGGTACACCTATAATTCACCCCTCCACTTT. Amino acid sequence: CASSKLTGYTYNSPLHF.

This clonotype turned up a few times. The CDR3 DNA follows: TGTGCCAGCGGAATAAACAGGGATCGGACTGAAGCTTTCTTT. Protein product: CASGINRDRTEAFF. The V call is TRBV7-9, the J call TRBJ1-1; D is possibly TRBD1 (6 bases). The V end was cut by 8 bases, the J end by 5 bases, with 18 bases between. The CDR3 sequence is 14 residues long. Germline CDR1 and CDR2: SEHNR and FQNEAQ (reference sequence).

The chain has TRBV6-2 or TRBV6-3 and TRBJ2-5; D tentatively reads TRBD1 or TRBD2 (5 bases each). Between the trimmed V and J ends, which lost 5 bases and 5 bases, there was a span of 18 bases. The germline V gene encodes CDR1 MNHEY and CDR2 SVGEGT. This CDR3 spans 15 amino acids. CDR3 nucleotides: TGTGCCAGCAGTACCGGGACCTCAGACTGGGAGACCCAGTACTTC. Its protein product is CASSTGTSDWETQYF.

The rearrangement uses TRBV24-1 and TRBJ2-3; TRBD1 agrees at 10 bases. This CDR3 spans 19 amino acids. CDR1 is KGHDR, CDR2 SFDVKD, per germline. The ends lost 3 bases at V and 3 bases at J; junction bases unmatched: 14. CDR3 sequence (DNA): TGTGCCACCAGTGATGGGACAGGGGATGTCGGAAAACGTACAGATACGCAGTATTTT. Protein: CATSDGTGDVGKRTDTQYF.

This clonotype appeared a few times. The chain combines TRBV5-1 with TRBJ2-2, with D unclear. The CDR3 is made up of 16 amino acids. Germline V lookup: CDR1 SGHRS, CDR2 YFSETQ. Trimming took off 0 bases at V and 7 bases at J, with 16 bases between the two ends. The CDR3 sequence is CASSLGLSPTSGELFF. CDR3 DNA sequence: TGCGCCAGCAGCTTGGGACTGTCACCTACCAGCGGGGAGCTGTTTTTT.

This chain links TRBV20-1 with TRBJ2-1; possibly TRBD1 or TRBD2 for D (5 bases each). V lost 0 bases, J lost 0 bases, and 12 bases lay in between. The CDR3 runs 16 residues. The germline V gene encodes CDR1 DFQATT and CDR2 SNEGSKA (reference sequence). The CDR3 sequence is CSARDWWGSSYNEQFF. The CDR3 DNA sequence: TGCAGTGCTAGAGATTGGTGGGGGAGCTCCTACAATGAGCAGTTCTTC.

This chain uses TRBV4-2 with TRBJ1-1; no clear D. The V gene's germline CDR1 is LGHNA and CDR2 YNFKEQ. This CDR3 is built from 13 residues. V was trimmed by 1 base and J by 7 bases, leaving 10 bases between them. For the CDR3, the DNA is TGTGCCAGCAGCCAAGCCTTAGAGGGTGAAGCTTTCTTT. Protein product: CASSQALEGEAFF.

This clonotype was counted at least ten times. The chain is built from TRBV6-5 and TRBJ1-2, with no clear D. Trimming removed 0 bases from V and 4 bases from J, with 9 bases in between. This CDR3 contains 14 residues. CDR1 and CDR2 (germline): MNHEY, SVGAGI. The DNA for the CDR3 is TGTGCCAGCAGTTACTCCCCCAGGACCTATGGCTACACCTTC. As protein: CASSYSPRTYGYTF.

The J gene is TRBJ1-5, the V gene TRBV28; 9 bases agree with TRBD1. Trimming at V came to 6 bases and at J to 4 bases, leaving 7 bases not matched to a gene. CDR1 and CDR2 from the germline V gene are MDHEN and SYDVKM. The CDR3 runs 15 residues. CDR3 sequence reads: CASSKTGGGNQPQHF. The CDR3 DNA is TGTGCCAGCAGCAAGACAGGGGGGGGTAATCAGCCCCAGCATTTT. The full variable domain, in which reference TRBV28 and TRBJ1-5 provide the parts outside the CDR3, is DVKVTQSSRYLVKRTGEKVFLECVQDMDHENMFWYRQDPGLGLRLIYFSYDVKMKEKGDIPEGYSVSREKKERFSLILESASTNQTSMYLCASSKTGGGNQPQHFGDGTRLSIL.

This clonotype was seen only a few times. The genes are TRBV21-1 and TRBJ1-1; TRBD1, the D gene given by the table, was not confirmed from the DNA. TRBV21-1 is a pseudogene segment. The CDR3 contains 18 residues. CDR3 region: CASSKGIRPLSLNTEAFF. The CDR3 nucleotides are TGTGCCAGCAGCAAAGGGATTCGGCCCCTTTCTTTGAACACTGAAGCTTTCTTT.

This sequence joins TRBV4-3 and TRBJ1-2, with TRBD1 identical over 8 bases. Germline lookup yields CDR1 LGHNA and CDR2 YSLEER. The J segment lost 7 bases and the V segment lost 0 bases, leaving 7 bases of the junction unmatched. The CDR3 runs 15 residues. Written as DNA, the CDR3 is TGCGCCAGCAGCCAAGACGGACAGGGCGGCCGTGGCTACACCTTC. Translation gives CASSQDGQGGRGYTF.

V gene TRBV7-9 combines with J gene TRBJ2-1; possibly TRBD1 for D (7 bases). Germline V CDR1 and CDR2: SEHNR, FQNEAQ (reference sequence). The ends were cut back, 5 bases at V and 8 bases at J, with 22 bases in the middle. This CDR3 has 16 residues. The CDR3 nucleotides are TGTGCCAGCAGCGTACCTTTGACTGGAGGGGGCCATGAGCAGTTCTTC. Protein: CASSVPLTGGGHEQFF.

This sequence joins TRBV29-1 and TRBJ2-7, with 7 positions matching TRBD1. This CDR3 contains 12 residues. Germline V gives CDR1 SQVTM, CDR2 ANQGSEA. The ends lost 4 bases at V and 3 bases at J; junction bases unmatched: 3. CDR3 sequence: CSVGSGGYEQYF. DNA for the CDR3: TGCAGCGTTGGGTCAGGGGGCTACGAGCAGTACTTC.

This clonotype was observed many times. V gene TRBV7-2 combines with J gene TRBJ1-3; D is uncertain. The length of the CDR3 is 14 residues. V was pared by 5 bases and J by 2 bases, with 10 bases between. Germline V gene sequence: CDR1 SGHTA, CDR2 FQGNSA. The CDR3 sequence: CASSPGRAGNTIYF. DNA of the CDR3: TGTGCCAGCAGCCCGGGGAGAGCTGGAAACACCATATATTTT.

There are a few counts of this clonotype. The CDR3 loop reads CASSLGKSTDTQYF. In nucleotides, the CDR3 is TGTGCCAGCAGCTTGGGCAAGAGCACAGATACGCAGTATTTT. The chain links TRBV7-2 to TRBJ2-3; D is uncertain. Looked up from germline, CDR1 is SGHTA and CDR2 is FQGNSA. This CDR3 contains 14 residues. Trimming stripped 3 bases from V and 0 bases from J, with 7 bases between.

Remarks on this clonotype: No conserved phenylalanine or tryptophan ends this CDR3, so it is likely a read error. The rearrangement links TRBV4-3 to TRBJ1-6; D is perhaps TRBD1 (6 bases). Looked up from germline, CDR1 is LGHNA and CDR2 is YSLEER. V gave up 3 bases and J gave up 8 bases, with 11 bases separating them. This CDR3 comprises 14 residues. CDR3 DNA: TGCGCCAGCAGCCATAGAGGGGGAGATTCACCCCTCCACTTA. Protein sequence: CASSHRGGDSPLHL.

This clonotype was observed a few times. The chain recombines TRBV29-1 with TRBJ1-1; D is perhaps TRBD1 (6 bases). The CDR3 runs to 14 residues. Germline V gene lookup returns CDR1 SQVTM and CDR2 ANQGSEA. V gave up 7 bases and J gave up 0 bases, with 15 bases separating them. DNA of the CDR3: TGCAGCGCTCCCAGCCAGGGGATGAACACTGAAGCTTTCTTT. This gives the protein CSAPSQGMNTEAFF.

This clonotype was recorded many times. The chain links TRBV7-2 to TRBJ1-6; 9 bases align to TRBD1. Germline V gene data show CDR1 as SGHTA and CDR2 as FQGNSA. Trimming took 6 bases from V and 9 from J; bases not matched to a gene: 6. The CDR3 totals 14 residues. The CDR3 sequence: CASSLGTGTSPLHF. The CDR3 region has the DNA TGTGCCAGCAGTTTGGGGACAGGGACTTCACCCCTCCACTTT.

This clonotype has a handful of counts. The CDR3 sequence: CASSEDGHTGELFF. DNA for the CDR3: TGTGCCAGCAGTGAGGATGGACACACCGGGGAGCTGTTTTTT. V usage is TRBV25-1 and J usage is TRBJ2-2, with D hard to call. V gave up 3 bases and J gave up 3 bases, with 8 bases separating them. The CDR3 has 14 residues. From germline, CDR1 is MGHDK and CDR2 SYGVNS.